The TCR beta chain under discussion was sequenced for a study of blood T cell repertoires in COVID-19. Study overall: T cells, B-cell-depleted T cells, or PBMCs supplied cDNA or gDNA.

Germline V gene lookup returns CDR1 MNHEY and CDR2 SVGAGI. The CDR3 has 14 residues. V was pared by 6 bases and J by 2 bases, with 6 bases of the junction left unmatched. Data came from immunoSEQ multiplex PCR; TCRdb stores just in-frame clones and leaves some out. The data show a few hundred thousand clones, around nine tenths seen once. This TCR was recovered from a woman aged 40 to 50 who had recovered from COVID-19. The sample comprised peripheral blood. The chain combines TRBV6-5 with TRBJ1-2; 7 bases map to TRBD1. DNA for the CDR3: TGTGCCAGCAGGCCCGGACAGGAAAACTATGGCTACACCTTC. Amino acid sequence: CASRPGQENYGYTF.